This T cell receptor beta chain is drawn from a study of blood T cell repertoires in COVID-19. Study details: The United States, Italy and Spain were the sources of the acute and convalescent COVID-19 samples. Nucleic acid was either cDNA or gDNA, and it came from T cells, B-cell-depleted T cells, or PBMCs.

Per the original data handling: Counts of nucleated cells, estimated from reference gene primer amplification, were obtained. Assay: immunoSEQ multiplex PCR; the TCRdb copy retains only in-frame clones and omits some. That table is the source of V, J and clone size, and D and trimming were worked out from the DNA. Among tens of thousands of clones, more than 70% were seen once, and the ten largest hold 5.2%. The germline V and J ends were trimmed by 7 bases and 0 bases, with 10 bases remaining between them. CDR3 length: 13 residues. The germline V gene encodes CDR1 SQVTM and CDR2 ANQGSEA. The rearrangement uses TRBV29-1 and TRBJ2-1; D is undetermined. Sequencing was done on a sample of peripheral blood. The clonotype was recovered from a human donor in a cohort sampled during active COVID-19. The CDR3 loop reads CSGRLDSYNEQFF. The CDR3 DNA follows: TGCAGCGGCCGATTAGACTCCTACAATGAGCAGTTCTTC.